Included here is one TCR beta chain sequence, with context. The antigen is unknown. The data belong to a study of T-cell reconstitution after alpha-beta-depleted transplantation in children. Study-level results: It was newly produced T cells that mostly accounted for T-cell counts and diversity one year after transplant.

CDR3 length equals 15 residues. Germline V CDR1 and CDR2: LGHNA, YSLEER. J gave up 5 bases and V 4 bases, and 8 bases lay outside the gene matches. As it was prepared, the TCRbeta library received unique molecular identifiers. TCRdb ran MiXCR on the PCR reads and lists one entry per CDR3 protein. The sample has 540,000 or so distinct CDR3 sequences; under 30% are singletons. This TCR was sampled from a boy under two years old who had a stem cell transplant for acute myeloid leukemia, so the T cells may come from the graft donor. The chain has TRBV4-3 and TRBJ2-5, with TRBD1 matching 9 bases. Sequenced here: PBMCs, mostly from graft donor cells, sampled 360 days after TCRalphabeta/CD19-depleted stem cell transplant. The CDR3 sequence: CASSLGQGFGETQYF. CDR3 coding DNA: TGCGCCAGCAGCCTCGGACAGGGGTTCGGGGAGACCCAGTACTTC.